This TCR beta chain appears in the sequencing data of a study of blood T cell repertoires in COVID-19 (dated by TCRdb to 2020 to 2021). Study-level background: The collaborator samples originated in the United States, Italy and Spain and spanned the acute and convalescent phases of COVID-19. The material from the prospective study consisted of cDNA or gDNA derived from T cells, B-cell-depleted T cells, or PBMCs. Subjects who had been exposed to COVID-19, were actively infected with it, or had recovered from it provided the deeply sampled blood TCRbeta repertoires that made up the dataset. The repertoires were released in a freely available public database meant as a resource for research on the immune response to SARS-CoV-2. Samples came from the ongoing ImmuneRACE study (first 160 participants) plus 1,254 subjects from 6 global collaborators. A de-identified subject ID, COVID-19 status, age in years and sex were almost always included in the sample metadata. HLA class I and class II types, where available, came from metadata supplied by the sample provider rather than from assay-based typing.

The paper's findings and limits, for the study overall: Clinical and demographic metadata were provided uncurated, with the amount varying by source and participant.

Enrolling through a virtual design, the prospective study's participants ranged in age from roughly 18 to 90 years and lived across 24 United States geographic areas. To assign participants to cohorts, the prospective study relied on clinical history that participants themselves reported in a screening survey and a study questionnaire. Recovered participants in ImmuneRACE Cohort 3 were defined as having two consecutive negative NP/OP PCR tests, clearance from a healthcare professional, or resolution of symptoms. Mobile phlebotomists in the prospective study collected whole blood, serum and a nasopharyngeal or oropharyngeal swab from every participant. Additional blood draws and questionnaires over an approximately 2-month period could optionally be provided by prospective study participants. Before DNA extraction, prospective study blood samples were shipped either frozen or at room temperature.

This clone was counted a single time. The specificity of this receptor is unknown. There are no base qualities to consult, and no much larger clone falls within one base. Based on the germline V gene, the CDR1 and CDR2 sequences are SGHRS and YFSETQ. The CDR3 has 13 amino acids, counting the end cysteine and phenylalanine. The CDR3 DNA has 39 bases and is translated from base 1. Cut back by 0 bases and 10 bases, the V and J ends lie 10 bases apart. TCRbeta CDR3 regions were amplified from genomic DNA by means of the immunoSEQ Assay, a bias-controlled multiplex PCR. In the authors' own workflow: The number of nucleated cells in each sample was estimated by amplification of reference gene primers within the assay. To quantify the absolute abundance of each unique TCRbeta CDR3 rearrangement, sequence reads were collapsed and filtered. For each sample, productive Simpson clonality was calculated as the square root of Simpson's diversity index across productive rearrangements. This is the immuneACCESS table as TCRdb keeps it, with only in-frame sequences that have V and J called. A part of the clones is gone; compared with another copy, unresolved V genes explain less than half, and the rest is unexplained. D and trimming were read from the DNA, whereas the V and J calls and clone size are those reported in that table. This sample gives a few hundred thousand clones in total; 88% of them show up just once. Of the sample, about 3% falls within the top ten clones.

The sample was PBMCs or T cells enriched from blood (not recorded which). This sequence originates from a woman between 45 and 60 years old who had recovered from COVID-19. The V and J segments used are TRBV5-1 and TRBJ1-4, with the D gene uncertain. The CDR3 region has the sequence CASSLAGELKLFF. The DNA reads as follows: TGCGCCAGCAGCTTGGCGGGAGAACTAAAACTGTTTTTT.